One and the same sample provided the 27 T cell receptor beta chains below, sequenced in a study of CD4 and CD8 cells across lung adenocarcinoma regions. TCRdb recomputed calls from the PCR reads with MiXCR, one row per CDR3 protein. The data contain around 25,000 distinct CDR3 sequences, 40% to 65% of them singletons. Sequencing used CD4+ T cells from the center of a lung tumor. The receptors shown here come from a male donor with lung adenocarcinoma. The CD4 and CD8 labels of this study may be unreliable.

The genes are TRBV15 and TRBJ2-3; D uncertain. Per germline, CDR1 LNHNV and CDR2 YYDKDF (reference sequence). The CDR3 runs 15 residues. The V end lost 1 base, the J end lost 3 bases, and 11 bases lay between the germline ends. CDR3 sequence: CATSRGSGLTDTQYF. Here the CDR3 DNA reads TGTGCCACCAGCAGAGGGTCCGGATTAACAGATACGCAGTATTTT.

This clonotype was observed at least ten times. V and J are TRBV6-2 or TRBV6-3 and TRBJ2-5, with D unresolved. In germline, CDR1 is MNHEY, CDR2 SVGEGT. CDR3 size: 12 residues. Trimming shortened V by 5 bases and J by 3 bases, and 7 bases separated the two germline ends. Here the CDR3 DNA reads TGTGCCAGCAGTCTGATGAAAGAGACCCAGTACTTC. Protein product: CASSLMKETQYF.

Judged by abundance, this clonotype is medium-sized. The V gene is TRBV6-6, the J gene TRBJ1-1, with TRBD1 matching 12 bases. Losses at the gene ends were 7 bases for V and 4 bases for J; bases not matched to a gene: 10. Germline V CDR1 and CDR2: MNHNY, SVGAGI (reference sequence). CDR3 size: 16 residues. DNA for the CDR3: TGTGCCAGCATCCCGGGACAGGGGGCGCCTAGCACTGAAGCTTTCTTT. It yields the protein CASIPGQGAPSTEAFF.

The V gene is TRBV20-1, the J gene TRBJ2-1, with TRBD2 matching 13 bases. The CDR3 consists of 15 residues. Germline CDR1 DFQATT, CDR2 SNEGSKA (reference sequence). Trimming cost V 4 bases and J 7 bases; bases outside gene matches: 7. In DNA, the CDR3 is TGCAGTGCTACCACGTGGACTAGCGGGGGAAATGAGCAGTTCTTC. This gives the protein CSATTWTSGGNEQFF.

A single count supports this clonotype. The V call is TRBV6-1, the J call TRBJ2-1; the match to TRBD2 covers 7 bases. The DNA end favors TRBJ2-7, so the J call may be wrong. The CDR3 contains 16 residues. Germline V gene data show CDR1 as MNHNS and CDR2 as SASEGT. Here the CDR3 DNA reads TGTGCCAGCAGTGAAATCGCCCAGGGAGGGGACTACGAGCAGTACTTC. It codes for CASSEIAQGGDYEQYF.

This clonotype was counted a few times. This sequence joins TRBV20-1 and TRBJ2-5, with 9 positions matching TRBD2. J lost 5 bases, V lost 4 bases, and 11 bases had no gene match. The CDR3 totals 15 residues. CDR1 is DFQATT and CDR2 is SNEGSKA in the germline V gene (reference sequence). CDR3 coding DNA: TGCAGTGCTAATAGGGCGGGAGGGCCTGGGGAGACCCAGTACTTC. It codes for CSANRAGGPGETQYF.

This clonotype was counted ten times or more. The rearrangement links TRBV28 to TRBJ2-5; D possibly matches TRBD1 or TRBD2 (5 bases each). Germline values: CDR1 MDHEN, CDR2 SYDVKM. This CDR3 spans 13 amino acids. Trimming removed 6 bases at V and 4 bases at J, with 12 bases between. DNA of the CDR3: TGTGCCAGCAGAACCGGGACGGTAGAGACCCAGTACTTC. Translating gives CASRTGTVETQYF.

The J gene is TRBJ2-4, the V gene TRBV27, with D perhaps TRBD1 (5 bases). Per germline, CDR1 MNHEY and CDR2 SMNVEV (reference sequence). V lost 1 base, J lost 2 bases, and 12 bases lay in between. This CDR3 contains 16 residues. In DNA, the CDR3 is TGTGCCAGCAGTTTATTGGGGCTGTTAACCAAAAACATTCAGTACTTC. Amino acids: CASSLLGLLTKNIQYF.

By sample fraction, this clonotype is medium-sized (0.01 to 0.1%). The chain combines TRBV6-1 with TRBJ2-3, with 11 bases that match TRBD2. This CDR3 is 20 amino acids long. Germline V gene lookup returns CDR1 MNHNS and CDR2 SASEGT. Unmatched junction bases numbered 18, after V lost 6 bases and J lost 1 base. For the CDR3, the DNA is TGTGCCAGCAGCCACCGGGCTAGCGGGAGGACGGTTGTGGGCACAGATACGCAGTATTTT. Amino acids: CASSHRASGRTVVGTDTQYF.

This clonotype was recorded only once. The chain combines TRBV6-2 or TRBV6-3 with TRBJ2-2; D is possibly TRBD2 (6 bases). Germline lookup yields CDR1 MNHEY and CDR2 SVGEGT. V was clipped by 2 bases and J by 5 bases, with 12 bases between them. There are 15 residues in the CDR3. In DNA form, the CDR3 reads TGTGCCAGCAGTTACCGGGGAGGTTGGACCGGGGAGCTGTTTTTT. Translation: CASSYRGGWTGELFF.

V is TRBV11-2 and J is TRBJ2-1; TRBD2 agrees at 12 bases. Judging by the DNA end, TRBJ2-7 fits better; the J call may be wrong. The germline CDR1 and CDR2 sequences are SGHAT and FQNNGV. This CDR3 region has 15 residues. For the CDR3, the DNA is TGTGCCAGCAGCGTCGCCGGGACTAGCGGGCACGAGCAGTACTTC. Amino acid sequence: CASSVAGTSGHEQYF.

This clonotype has a handful of counts. A much bigger clone sits one base away, suggesting this may be a read error. The chain employs TRBV6-5 and TRBJ2-1, with TRBD2 matching 11 bases. V was pared by 7 bases and J by 10 bases, with 12 bases of the junction left unmatched. The germline V gene encodes CDR1 MNHEY and CDR2 SVGAGI. CDR3 length: 15 residues. The DNA of the CDR3 is TGTGCCAGCATTATATCGGGACTAGCGGTTTACGAGCAGTTCTTC. This codes for CASIISGLAVYEQFF.

This sequence joins TRBV20-1 and TRBJ2-1; 7 bases line up with TRBD2. Germline-derived CDR1 and CDR2 are DFQATT and SNEGSKA (reference sequence). This CDR3 is built from 14 residues. Losses at the gene ends were 6 bases for V and 8 bases for J; bases not matched to a gene: 13. The CDR3 reads CSAIGLGGVDEQFF. The CDR3 coding sequence is TGCAGTGCAATAGGACTAGGAGGTGTCGATGAGCAGTTCTTC.

This clonotype was observed many times. This rearrangement joins TRBV7-3 to TRBJ2-1, with unresolved D. The CDR3 runs to 12 residues. Deletions cut 2 bases from V and 8 bases from J, with 7 bases between. Germline loops: CDR1 SGHTA, CDR2 FQGTGA. The DNA of the CDR3 is TGTGCCAGCAGCTTATTGAGGCATGAGCAGTTCTTC. It translates to CASSLLRHEQFF.

The chain combines TRBV27 with TRBJ2-1, with 8 bases identical to TRBD2. TRBJ2-7 explains the end of the DNA better; the J call may be wrong. Per germline, CDR1 MNHEY and CDR2 SMNVEV (reference sequence). This CDR3 comprises 14 residues. The CDR3, as DNA: TGTGCCAGCAGTTTAAGTATACGCGGGGGGGAGCAGTACTTC. Encoded protein: CASSLSIRGGEQYF.

In its sample, this clonotype was seen many times. This chain links TRBV6-1 with TRBJ1-5; D is unclear. The V and J ends lost 4 bases and 6 bases respectively, with 19 bases between them. Germline CDR1 MNHNS, CDR2 SASEGT. The CDR3 totals 16 residues. As DNA, the CDR3 is TGTGCCAGCAGTGGAGACCCAGGAGACTCCCCTCAGCCCCAGCATTTT. Translating it yields CASSGDPGDSPQPQHF.

The chain joins TRBV6-5 to TRBJ2-1; D perhaps matches TRBD2 (6 bases). V shed 3 bases and J shed 8 bases, with 11 bases lying between them. The CDR3 length is 13 residues. Germline CDR1 is MNHEY and CDR2 is SVGAGI. CDR3 nucleotide sequence: TGTGCCAGCAGTTATGCTAGCGTCCATGAGCAGTTCTTC. Protein: CASSYASVHEQFF.

The genes are TRBV28 and TRBJ2-5; 13 bases match TRBD2. The V and J ends lost 3 bases and 11 bases, in that order; junction bases with no gene match: 3. CDR1 and CDR2 (germline): MDHEN, SYDVKM. The CDR3 extends over 13 amino acids. This chain's CDR3 is CASSLGTSGEQYF. In DNA, the CDR3 is TGTGCCAGCAGTTTGGGGACTAGCGGGGAGCAGTACTTC.

In this sample, this clonotype turned up once. A much larger clonotype is one base distant, so this may be a read error. J is TRBJ2-3 and V is TRBV20-1; 11 bases align to TRBD2. Losses at the gene ends were 0 bases for V and 14 bases for J; bases not matched to a gene: 19. This CDR3 is 17 amino acids long. Germline CDR1 reads DFQATT; CDR2 reads SNEGSKA (reference sequence). Here the CDR3 DNA reads TGCAGTGCTAGAGATCTTAAGACTAGCGGGGACACCGGGGAGCTGTATTTT. Its protein is CSARDLKTSGDTGELYF.

Concerning this clonotype itself: One end of the junction does not line up with germline, which may come from a read error. The chain recombines TRBV6-1 with TRBJ2-3, with a possible D match to TRBD2 (5 bases). The germline V gene has CDR1 MNHNS and CDR2 SASEGT. The CDR3 sequence is 15 residues long. CDR3 sequence (DNA): TGTGCCCTGGGCCTCCAGTCCGGGATTCCAGAGACGCTGTATTTT. It codes for CALGLQSGIPETLYF.

Worth noting for this clonotype: The junction differs from germline at one of its ends, possibly a read error. The V and J genes are TRBV6-4 and TRBJ2-3, with 8 bases matching TRBD2. Germline V gene sequence: CDR1 MRHNA, CDR2 SNTAGT. The CDR3 has 15 amino acids. The CDR3 loop is CAGSDGSGSPDTQYF. DNA of the CDR3: TGTGCCGGGAGTGACGGGAGCGGGAGTCCAGATACCCAGTATTTC.

This clonotype appeared a single time. Germline and junction disagree at one end, which may indicate a read error. The chain is built from TRBV27 and TRBJ2-6; D is possibly TRBD1 (5 bases). This CDR3 has 15 amino acids. The germline gives CDR1 MNHEY, CDR2 SMNVEV (reference sequence). The CDR3: CASSFGHSGANVQSF. The CDR3 DNA sequence: TGTGCCAGCAGTTTCGGACACTCTGGGGCCAACGTCCAGTCCTTC.

Many counts were recorded for this clonotype. This sequence joins TRBV6-5 and TRBJ1-2; 7 bases are a match to TRBD1. The CDR3 loop spans 14 amino acids. The junction had 6 bases not matched to a gene; V was cut back by 4 bases and J by 4 bases. Germline V gene lookup returns CDR1 MNHEY and CDR2 SVGAGI. The CDR3 sequence is CASSSGTASYGYTF. The CDR3, as DNA: TGTGCCAGCAGTTCCGGGACAGCTTCCTATGGCTACACCTTC.

This clonotype was observed a single time. Germline is not matched at one junction end, which may reflect a read error. The DNA for the CDR3 is TGTGCCAGCAGTGGGCCGGGGGGCTGGGACAAAGACATTCAGTACTTC. This translates into CASSGPGGWDKDIQYF. The chain couples TRBV27 to TRBJ2-1; D is possibly TRBD2 (7 bases). The DNA matches TRBJ2-4 better at its end, which makes the J call doubtful. Germline lookup yields CDR1 MNHEY and CDR2 SMNVEV (reference sequence). This CDR3 has 16 residues.

With respect to this clonotype: One end of the junction fails to match germline, which may point to a read error. Written as DNA, the CDR3 is TGTGCCAGCAGTGAATCGTCATATCCAGAGACCCAGTATTTC. This sequence encodes CASSESSYPETQYF. The rearrangement joins TRBV6-1 to TRBJ2-5; D unresolved. Germline CDR1 reads MNHNS; CDR2 reads SASEGT. The CDR3 runs to 14 residues.

This clonotype was counted at least ten times. This chain links TRBV15 with TRBJ2-4; maybe TRBD2 (6 bases). V was cut by 3 bases and J by 15 bases, with 15 bases left in between. Germline V lookup: CDR1 LNHNV, CDR2 YYDKDF (reference sequence). The CDR3 totals 12 residues. The CDR3: CATSRDSGLRYF. CDR3 in DNA: TGTGCCACCAGCAGGGACTCGGGACTCAGGTACTTC.

The CDR3 region is CASSLEVRTDKLFF. The CDR3 DNA reads as TGTGCCAGCAGTCTAGAAGTGAGGACAGATAAGCTGTTTTTT. The rearrangement joins TRBV27 to TRBJ2-2; D is perhaps TRBD1 (6 bases). Trimming took off 5 bases at V and 12 bases at J, with 19 bases between the two ends. This CDR3 is built from 14 residues. The germline V gene has CDR1 MNHEY and CDR2 SMNVEV (reference sequence).